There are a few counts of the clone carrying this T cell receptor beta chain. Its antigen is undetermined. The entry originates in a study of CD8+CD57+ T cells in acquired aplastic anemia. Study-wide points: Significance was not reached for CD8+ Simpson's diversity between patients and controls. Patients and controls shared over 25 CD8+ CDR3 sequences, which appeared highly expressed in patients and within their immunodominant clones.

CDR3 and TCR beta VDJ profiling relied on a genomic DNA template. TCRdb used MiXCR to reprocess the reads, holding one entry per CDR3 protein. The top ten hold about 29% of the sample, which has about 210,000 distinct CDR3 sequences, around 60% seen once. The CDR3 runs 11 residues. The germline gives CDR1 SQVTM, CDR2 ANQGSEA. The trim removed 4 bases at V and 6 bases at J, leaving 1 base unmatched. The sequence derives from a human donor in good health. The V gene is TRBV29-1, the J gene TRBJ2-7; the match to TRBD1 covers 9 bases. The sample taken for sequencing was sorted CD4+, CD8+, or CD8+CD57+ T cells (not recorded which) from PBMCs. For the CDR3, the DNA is TGCAGCGTTGCGACAGGGGGCGAGCAGTACTTC. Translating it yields CSVATGGEQYF.